This T cell receptor (beta chain) was observed in a study of blood T cell repertoires in COVID-19. Across the whole study: PBMCs, B-cell-depleted T cells, or T cells were the source of the cDNA or gDNA that made up the material.

The germline V gene encodes CDR1 SGHRS and CDR2 YFSETQ. The CDR3 is made up of 17 amino acids. V was pared by 3 bases and J by 4 bases, with 14 bases of the junction left unmatched. Followed longitudinally, the Seattle patients had been enrolled during active infection. Measured with immunoSEQ multiplex PCR; TCRdb has only the in-frame clones, and not every one. The sample holds more than 350,000 clones, 87% seen once. V usage is TRBV5-1 and J usage is TRBJ2-5; 8 bases align to TRBD1. The clonotype originates from a woman aged 25 to 39 with COVID-19, enrolled during active disease. The sequenced material came from peripheral blood. The CDR3 loop reads CASSSLQGGAGRETQYF. As DNA, the CDR3 is TGCGCCAGCAGCTCCCTACAGGGGGGCGCCGGCCGAGAGACCCAGTACTTC.